This is a list of T cell receptor beta chains from one sample in a study of blood T cell repertoires in COVID-19. Sequencing used immunoSEQ multiplex PCR; TCRdb keeps in-frame clones, though not all of them. The sample includes 300,000 to 450,000 clones, approximately 89% of them seen just once. The sequenced material came from peripheral blood. Receptors originate from a woman aged 30 to 39 with COVID-19, enrolled during active disease. Both conserved end residues are part of each CDR3.

j_gene | v_gene | CDR3aa
TRBJ1-5 | TRBV29-1 | CSGGDSYNQPQHF
TRBJ2-1 | TRBV4-1 | CASSQNRGNEQFF
TRBJ2-3 | TRBV4-1 | CASSQGVAGDKTDTQYF
TRBJ1-2 | TRBV24-1 | CATSDPQGGARGYTF
TRBJ2-5 | TRBV30 | CAGQHNQETQYF
TRBJ2-7 | TRBV28 | CASSEPRDSYEQYF
TRBJ2-2 | TRBV9 | CASSEETNRDTGELFF
TRBJ1-5 | TRBV20-1 | CSASKDSHQPQHF
TRBJ2-4 | TRBV5-6 | CASSPLQGALNIQYF
TRBJ2-5 | TRBV10-3 | CAISDYRGETQYF
TRBJ1-5 | TRBV19 | CASSMWQSNQPQHF
TRBJ2-1 | TRBV4-1 | CASSQVRGGGVYNEQFF
TRBJ2-7 | TRBV5-1 | CASSLAQSYEQYF
TRBJ2-7 | TRBV2 | CASSNTGRAYEQYF
TRBJ1-1 | TRBV6-5 | CASSWTGTEAFF